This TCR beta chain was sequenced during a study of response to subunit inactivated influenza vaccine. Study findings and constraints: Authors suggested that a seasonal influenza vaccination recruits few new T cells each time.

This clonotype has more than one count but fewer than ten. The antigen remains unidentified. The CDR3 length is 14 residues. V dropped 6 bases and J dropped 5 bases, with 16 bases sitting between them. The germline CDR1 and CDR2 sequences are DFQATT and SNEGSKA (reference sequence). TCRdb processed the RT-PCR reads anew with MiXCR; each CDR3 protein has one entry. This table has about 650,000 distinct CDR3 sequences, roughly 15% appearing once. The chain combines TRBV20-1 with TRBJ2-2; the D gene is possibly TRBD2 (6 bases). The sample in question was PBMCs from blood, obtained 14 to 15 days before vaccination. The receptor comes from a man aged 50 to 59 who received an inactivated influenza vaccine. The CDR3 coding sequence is TGCAGTGCCGGACGGGGGTTGGGAACCGGGGAGCTGTTTTTT. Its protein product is CSAGRGLGTGELFF.